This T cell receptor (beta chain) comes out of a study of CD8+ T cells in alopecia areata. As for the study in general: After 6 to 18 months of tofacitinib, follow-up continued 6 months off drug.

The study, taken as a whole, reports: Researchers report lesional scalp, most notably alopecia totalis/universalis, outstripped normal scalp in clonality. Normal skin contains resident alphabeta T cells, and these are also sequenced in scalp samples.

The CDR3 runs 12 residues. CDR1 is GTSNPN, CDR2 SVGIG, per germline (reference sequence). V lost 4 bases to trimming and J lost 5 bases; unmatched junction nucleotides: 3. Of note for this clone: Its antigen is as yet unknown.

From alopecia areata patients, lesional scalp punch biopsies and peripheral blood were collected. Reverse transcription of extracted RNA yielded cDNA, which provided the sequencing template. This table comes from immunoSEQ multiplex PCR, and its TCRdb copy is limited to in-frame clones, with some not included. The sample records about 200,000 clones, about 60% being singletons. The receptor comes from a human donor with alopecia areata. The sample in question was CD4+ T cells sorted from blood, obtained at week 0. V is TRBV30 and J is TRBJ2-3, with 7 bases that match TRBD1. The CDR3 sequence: CAWTSGGDTQYF. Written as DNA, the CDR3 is TGTGCCTGGACCTCAGGGGGAGATACGCAGTATTTT. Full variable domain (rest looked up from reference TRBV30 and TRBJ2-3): SQTIHQWPATLVQPVGSPLSLECTVEGTSNPNLYWYRQAAGRGLQLLFYSVGIGQISSEVPQNLSASRPQDRQFILSSKKLLLSDSGFYLCAWTSGGDTQYFGPGTRLTVL.